What follows is one T cell receptor beta chain and its context. Its antigen is currently not known. Base qualities are not at hand, and no much larger clone is one base apart. The germline V gene encodes CDR1 ENHRY and CDR2 SYGVKD. The CDR3 holds 17 amino acids from the cysteine to the phenylalanine. Solely the CDR3 DNA is kept, with 51 bases framed from the first base. Ends trimmed: V by 3 bases, J by 0 bases; bases unmatched to a gene: 8. The immunoSEQ Assay, a bias-controlled multiplex PCR, was used to amplify TCRbeta CDR3 regions from genomic DNA. Turning to the authors' computational methods: Nucleated cell counts per sample were estimated from amplification of reference gene primers within the assay. Sequence reads were collapsed and filtered to measure the absolute abundance of every unique TCRbeta CDR3 rearrangement. Productive Simpson clonality was computed per sample as the square root of Simpson's diversity index over productive rearrangements. TCRdb stores this immuneACCESS table with in-frame sequences only. Part of the clones is absent; in the studies checked, under half of the shortfall reflects unresolved V genes, and no reason is known for the rest. Clonal size and the V and J genes are those of that table, whereas D and trimming came from the DNA. This sample lists about 80,000 clones; approximately 90% were detected once. The leading ten clones occupy more than 5.5% of the sample.

Each collaborating institution followed its own protocols to collect whole blood in K2EDTA tubes. For TCRbeta analysis, collaborator samples were shipped as frozen whole blood, as isolated PBMCs, or as DNA extracted from either sample type. This sample was included in a study of blood T cell repertoires in COVID-19 (TCRdb year 2020). About the study as a whole: Collaborator samples came from the United States, Italy and Spain and covered acute and convalescent phases of COVID-19. The material from the prospective study consisted of cDNA or gDNA derived from T cells, B-cell-depleted T cells, or PBMCs. Deeply sampled blood TCRbeta repertoires from subjects exposed to, actively infected with, or recovered from COVID-19 were included in the dataset. The repertoires were released in a freely available public database meant as a resource for research on the immune response to SARS-CoV-2. Samples came from the ongoing ImmuneRACE study (first 160 participants) plus 1,254 subjects from 6 global collaborators. A de-identified subject ID, COVID-19 status, age in years and sex were almost always included in the sample metadata. HLA class I and class II types, where available, came from metadata supplied by the sample provider rather than from assay-based typing.

Overall study outcomes, separate from this receptor: The quantity of clinical and demographic metadata differed by source and by participant and was supplied without curation.

Sequencing was carried out using peripheral blood. The origin of this receptor is a woman of 80 years or more with acute or convalescent COVID-19. The V gene is TRBV10-3 and the J gene is TRBJ2-1, and 7 bases in between align with TRBD2. The DNA is TGTGCCATCAGTGATGGAGGGGAGGGGAGCTCCTACAATGAGCAGTTCTTC. It specifies CAISDGGEGSSYNEQFF.